This T cell receptor beta chain was captured in a study of control samples from healthy donors and cancer patients. Method: immunoSEQ multiplex PCR; TCRdb's copy keeps in-frame clones and lacks some. Of a few hundred thousand clones listed, 80% to 95% are singletons. CDR1 and CDR2 from the germline V gene are ENHRY and SYGVKD. The CDR3 has 15 amino acids. Trimming cost V 2 bases and J 4 bases, with 15 bases left between them. Sequencing was performed on PBMCs. The clonotype comes from a man between 40 and 49 years old with head and neck cancer. This chain connects TRBV10-3 to TRBJ2-7; TRBD1 might be the D (6 bases). The CDR3 bases are TGTGCCATCAGTGAGAACGAAGGACAGTCTTACGAGCAGTACTTC. Its protein is CAISENEGQSYEQYF.